The 24 T cell receptor beta chains in this list originate from one sample, sequenced in a study of T cell responses to AZD1222 COVID-19 vaccine. The assay was immunoSEQ multiplex PCR, and TCRdb's table has in-frame clones only and misses some. The table has fewer than 150,000 clones, roughly 93% seen once. This material consisted of peripheral blood, taken on day 0 of AZD1222 vaccination. These receptor sequences come from an adult in good health.

This clone occurred once. The chain recombines TRBV9 with TRBJ1-1; D gene uncertain. The CDR3 covers 14 residues. Trimming left V 1 base short and J 1 base short, with 8 bases between. Germline CDR1 SGDLS, CDR2 YYNGEE. This CDR3 is CASSVQPANTEAFF. The CDR3 DNA reads as TGTGCCAGCAGCGTACAGCCAGCGAACACTGAAGCTTTCTTT. The full variable domain, completed using reference TRBV9 and TRBJ1-1, is DSGVTQTPKHLITATGQRVTLRCSPRSGDLSVYWYQQSLDQGLQFLIQYYNGEERAKGNILERFSAQQFPDLHSELNLSSLELGDSALYFCASSVQPANTEAFFGQGTRLTVV.

The chain uses TRBV28 and TRBJ1-6; D is unclear. This CDR3 is 14 amino acids long. The germline V gene has CDR1 MDHEN and CDR2 SYDVKM. V lost 2 bases and J lost 3, with 5 bases in between. The CDR3 here is CASSLASYNSPLHF. CDR3 DNA sequence: TGTGCCAGCAGTTTAGCCAGCTATAATTCACCCCTCCACTTT.

The chain joins TRBV6-5 to TRBJ2-7; D is uncertain. The CDR3 contains 14 residues. Germline-derived CDR1 and CDR2 are MNHEY and SVGAGI. V was clipped by 0 bases and J by 6 bases, with 12 bases between them. The CDR3 sequence: CASSYSASPGEQYF. The CDR3 DNA follows: TGTGCCAGCAGTTACTCGGCCAGTCCGGGCGAGCAGTACTTC.

This clone showed up just once. The gene calls are TRBV5-4 and TRBJ1-1, with a weak D call TRBD1 (6 bases). In germline, CDR1 is SGHNT, CDR2 YYREEE (reference sequence). The CDR3 totals 14 residues. V was clipped by 4 bases and J by 1 base, with 11 bases between them. CDR3 residues: CASSQGGGNTEAFF. The CDR3 region has the DNA TGTGCCAGCAGCCAAGGGGGGGGGAACACTGAAGCTTTCTTT.

The gene calls are TRBV5-1 and TRBJ2-3, with 9 bases identical to TRBD2. Germline V gene data show CDR1 as SGHRS and CDR2 as YFSETQ. Unmatched junction bases numbered 16, after V lost 4 bases and J lost 4 bases. The CDR3 extends over 18 amino acids. CDR3 coding DNA: TGCGCCAGCAGCCAAGAAGGGTACGCGGGAGGGTGGGCAGATACGCAGTATTTT. Its translation is CASSQEGYAGGWADTQYF.

The J gene is TRBJ2-1, the V gene TRBV3-1 (or the pseudogene TRBV3-2); 11 bases map to TRBD2. Germline trimming cut 0 bases from V and 6 bases from J; bases unmatched to any gene: 7. The CDR3 is 17 residues long. Germline V gene sequence: CDR1 LGHDT, CDR2 YNNKEL (reference sequence). The CDR3 nucleotides read TGTGCCAGCAGCCAAGATAGCGGGAGGGCCTTTTTCAATGAGCAGTTCTTC. It yields the protein CASSQDSGRAFFNEQFF.

This clone was picked up one time. CDR3 nucleotide sequence: TGTGCCAGTAGCGGGGCGGTCTCTTATAGCAATCAGCCCCAGCATTTT. Amino acids: CASSGAVSYSNQPQHF. V usage is TRBV19 and J usage is TRBJ1-5; TRBD1 might be the D (5 bases). This CDR3 has 16 residues. In germline, CDR1 is LNHDA, CDR2 SQIVND (reference sequence). Trimming shortened V by 6 bases and J by 0 bases, and 15 bases separated the two germline ends.

This sequence joins TRBV5-6 and TRBJ2-7; D could derive from TRBD1 or TRBD2 (6 bases each). CDR1 and CDR2 (germline): SGHDT, YYEEEE. V was shortened by 4 bases and J by 2 bases, with 16 bases between the two germline ends. The CDR3 has 15 residues. The CDR3 region has the DNA TGTGCCAGCAGCGTAGGGGGGCTGGGGGCCTACGAGCAGTACTTC. Translated, it gives CASSVGGLGAYEQYF.

V and J are TRBV10-3 and TRBJ2-7, with D perhaps matching TRBD2 (5 bases). This CDR3 has 16 residues. From germline, CDR1 is ENHRY and CDR2 SYGVKD. V was trimmed by 0 bases and J by 0 bases, leaving 12 bases between them. CDR3 sequence (DNA): TGTGCCATCAGTGAGTCTGTTCTTGGAGGCTCCTACGAGCAGTACTTC. Translation: CAISESVLGGSYEQYF.

The chain carries TRBV5-8 and TRBJ2-1, with 11 bases matching TRBD2. Trimming removed 2 bases from V and 0 bases from J; junction bases left unmatched: 10. The CDR3 is made up of 19 amino acids. Germline CDR1 SGHTS, CDR2 YDEGEE. CDR3 nucleotide sequence: TGTGCCAGCAGCTTCGGGACTAGCGGTCCATATAGCTCCTACAATGAGCAGTTCTTC. This sequence encodes CASSFGTSGPYSSYNEQFF.

The chain joins TRBV27 to TRBJ2-1; TRBD2 agrees at 11 bases. CDR1 MNHEY and CDR2 SMNVEV come from the germline V gene (reference sequence). Germline trimming cut 8 bases from V and 1 base from J; bases unmatched to any gene: 7. The CDR3 length is 16 residues. The CDR3 DNA is TGTGCCAGCCTAACCCTAGCGGGAGGATCCTACAATGAGCAGTTCTTC. This codes for CASLTLAGGSYNEQFF.

Here the CDR3 reads CASSLYLDSPLHF. CDR3 DNA: TGTGCCAGCAGTTTATATTTGGATTCACCCCTCCACTTT. This sequence joins TRBV28 and TRBJ1-6; D remains ambiguous. The CDR3 length is 13 residues. Germline assignment: CDR1 MDHEN and CDR2 SYDVKM. V was clipped by 1 base and J by 8 bases, with 6 bases between them.

The rearrangement joins TRBV10-3 to TRBJ2-2; TRBD2 aligns across 13 bases. This CDR3 has 18 residues. With 3 bases clipped from V and 0 bases from J, the junction kept 4 bases outside the gene matches. Germline CDR1 ENHRY, CDR2 SYGVKD. This CDR3 reads CAISETGLAGANTGELFF. Written as DNA, the CDR3 is TGTGCCATCAGTGAAACCGGACTAGCGGGGGCGAACACCGGGGAGCTGTTTTTT.

The chain couples TRBV19 to TRBJ2-1; 7 bases align to TRBD1. From germline, CDR1 is LNHDA and CDR2 SQIVND (reference sequence). The V segment lost 3 bases and the J segment 6 bases; nucleotides outside the gene matches: 8. This CDR3 region has 15 residues. This CDR3 is CASSILSGQSNEQFF. As DNA, the CDR3 is TGTGCCAGTAGTATTCTCTCGGGACAGTCCAATGAGCAGTTCTTC.

This chain joins TRBV21-1 and TRBJ1-5; TRBD1 is the table's D call, not checked against the DNA. TRBV21-1 is a pseudogene. The CDR3 extends over 18 amino acids. The CDR3: CASSKTRGPGLSNQPQHF. The CDR3, as DNA: TGTGCCAGCAGCAAAACCAGGGGGCCAGGCTTGAGCAATCAGCCCCAGCATTTT.

The chain couples TRBV7-8 to TRBJ2-7; 9 bases agree with TRBD1. The length of the CDR3 is 14 residues. V dropped 0 bases and J dropped 3; count of bases not matched to a gene: 0. The V gene's germline CDR1 is SGHVS and CDR2 FQNEAQ. CDR3 in DNA: TGTGCCAGCAGCTTAGCGACAGGGGGCTACGAGCAGTACTTC. It yields the protein CASSLATGGYEQYF.

The CDR3 coding sequence is TGCGCCAGCAGCTTGGCCCAGGGGGGGATCACTGAAGCTTTCTTT. Translated: CASSLAQGGITEAFF. The chain employs TRBV5-1 and TRBJ1-1; 7 bases match TRBD1. Trimming removed 0 bases from V and 4 bases from J; junction bases left unmatched: 6. CDR3 size: 15 residues. Germline V gives CDR1 SGHRS, CDR2 YFSETQ.

In the case of this clone: This sample also contains other DNA sequences that code for the same CDR3. V and J are TRBV18 and TRBJ2-6; D gene unclear. Germline V gene data show CDR1 as KGHSH and CDR2 as LQKENI. The CDR3 has 14 amino acids. V lost 3 bases, J lost 0 bases, and 3 bases lay in between. CDR3 in amino acids: CASSPPSGANVLTF. CDR3 nucleotide sequence: TGTGCCAGCTCACCCCCCTCTGGGGCCAACGTCCTGACTTTC.

V and J are TRBV6-1 and TRBJ1-5; D not resolved. The V and J ends lost 1 base and 7 bases respectively, with 8 bases between them. The CDR3 totals 13 residues. The germline V gene has CDR1 MNHNS and CDR2 SASEGT. The DNA for the CDR3 is TGTGCCAGCAGTGAAGTTCAAAAGCAGCCCCAGCATTTT. Protein sequence: CASSEVQKQPQHF.

The chain has TRBV5-8 and TRBJ2-6; 12 bases are shared with TRBD1. This CDR3 is built from 19 residues. CDR1 SGHTS and CDR2 YDEGEE come from the germline V gene. V shed 4 bases and J 2 bases; nucleotides not matched to a gene: 10. As DNA, the CDR3 is TGTGCCAGCAGCCTACCGGGACAGGGGGCCTGGGCTGGGGCCAACGTCCTGACTTTC. It codes for CASSLPGQGAWAGANVLTF.

V gene TRBV12-3 or TRBV12-4 combines with J gene TRBJ2-3; D call uncertain. This CDR3 is built from 13 residues. Trimming removed 3 bases from V and 5 bases from J, with 9 bases in between. CDR3 in DNA: TGTGCCAGCAGTTTGGTCGAAGGAGATACGCAGTATTTT. Its translation is CASSLVEGDTQYF.

The chain employs TRBV6-5 and TRBJ1-1, with unresolved D. The germline CDR1 and CDR2 sequences are MNHEY and SVGAGI. Trimming left V 0 bases short and J 5 bases short, with 13 bases between. The CDR3 totals 15 residues. The CDR3 protein is CASSYSNQRGTEAFF. The CDR3, as DNA: TGTGCCAGCAGTTACTCGAATCAGCGAGGTACTGAAGCTTTCTTT.

This chain connects TRBV30 to TRBJ1-5; no clear D. CDR1 is GTSNPN, CDR2 SVGIG, per germline (reference sequence). V lost 5 bases to trimming and J lost 2 bases, with 10 bases between them. This CDR3 is built from 13 residues. This chain's CDR3 is CAWAHMGNQPQHF. The DNA of the CDR3 is TGTGCCTGGGCACACATGGGCAATCAGCCCCAGCATTTT.

The chain uses TRBV28 and TRBJ1-5; D uncertain. Trimming took off 3 bases at V and 5 bases at J, with 11 bases between the two ends. This CDR3 has 14 residues. The V gene's germline CDR1 is MDHEN and CDR2 SYDVKM. Here the CDR3 reads CASSFGLEDQPQHF. CDR3 nucleotide sequence: TGTGCCAGCAGTTTCGGACTCGAGGATCAGCCCCAGCATTTT.